The entry below describes one TCR beta chain. The data were obtained in a study of blood T cell repertoires in COVID-19. The wider study: Both acute and convalescent COVID-19 samples were obtained from the United States, Italy and Spain. PBMCs, B-cell-depleted T cells, or T cells provided the cDNA or gDNA that made up the material.

The germline CDR1 and CDR2 sequences are MGHDK and SYGVNS. CDR3 size: 13 residues. V was cut by 5 bases and J by 5 bases, with 12 bases left in between. Per the original methods: Researchers report that nucleated cell counts were estimated from reference gene primer amplification. The repertoire was sequenced with immunoSEQ multiplex PCR; TCRdb's copy has only in-frame clones and lacks some. V and J calls plus clone size are reproduced from that table; the DNA served to infer D and trimming. The sample lists about 250,000 clones; approximately 79% were seen once. This TCR came from a woman between 35 and 50 years old with active or convalescent COVID-19. Material for sequencing was peripheral blood. The chain recombines TRBV25-1 with TRBJ1-2, with no clear D. The CDR3 protein is CASSPGSIYGYTF. The CDR3 DNA reads as TGTGCCAGCAGTCCCGGGTCCATATATGGCTACACCTTC.